The next 26 T cell receptor beta chains were all read from a single sample in a study of T cells in Graves' hyperthyroidism and ophthalmopathy (dated by TCRdb to the late 2010s). Libraries were built with multiplex PCR. Sequenced using an Illumina HiSeq 2000. Amplification of TCR beta CDR3 regions was carried out from RNA transcripts. For the first round of RT-PCR on the TCR CDR3, the HTBI primer set was used together with the Qiagen OneStep RT-PCR kit. The raw public data were reprocessed by TCRdb itself: fastp quality trimming at Q25, MiXCR clonotype calling, in-frame beta chains only. Rows with one shared CDR3 protein collapse into an entry with the most common genes and DNA. The sample records about 98,000 distinct CDR3 sequences, around 37% of which are singletons. The top ten clones comprise 9.5% to 13% of the sample. The source material was peripheral blood or thyroid tissue (not recorded which). The receptors derive from a woman aged 25 to 39 with Graves' hyperthyroidism.

This clonotype was seen ten or more times. This chain connects TRBV7-3 to TRBJ2-6, with D possibly matching TRBD1 (5 bases). This CDR3 has 17 residues. CDR1 is SGHTA and CDR2 is FQGTGA in the germline V gene. Trimming pared 2 bases from V and 0 bases from J, leaving 11 bases between. The CDR3 bases are TGTGCCAGCAGCTTACATCCTCAGGGCTCTGGGGCCAACGTCCTGACTTTC. This translates into CASSLHPQGSGANVLTF.

This clonotype was picked up a small number of times. This chain links TRBV4-3 with TRBJ2-3, with a possible D match to TRBD2 (5 bases). The germline V gene encodes CDR1 LGHNA and CDR2 YSLEER. The CDR3 covers 15 residues. Trimming shortened V by 0 bases and J by 4 bases, and 11 bases separated the two germline ends. Written as DNA, the CDR3 is TGCGCCAGCAGCCAAGATCCTTGGGGAGCAGATACGCAGTATTTT. It yields the protein CASSQDPWGADTQYF.

J is TRBJ1-1 and V is TRBV7-3; D ambiguous. Germline V CDR1 and CDR2: SGHTA, FQGTGA. V was pared by 0 bases and J by 8 bases, with 10 bases between. The CDR3 loop spans 13 amino acids. Here the CDR3 DNA reads TGTGCCAGCAGCTTAACACGGCCAGGCGAAGCTTTCTTT. Translation: CASSLTRPGEAFF.

This chain connects TRBV2 to TRBJ1-5; D gene uncertain. Germline V gives CDR1 SNHLY, CDR2 FYNNEI. This CDR3 spans 17 amino acids. Trimming took 8 bases from V and 0 from J, leaving 20 bases between them. CDR3 coding DNA: TGTGCCAGCCGCCTGGTTTGGTCACAGTATAGCAATCAGCCCCAGCATTTT. Amino acid sequence: CASRLVWSQYSNQPQHF.

This clonotype was counted only a few times. It may be a read error: a sequence one base away is much more abundant. V is TRBV7-2 and J is TRBJ1-6; possible D gene TRBD1, 5 bases. Germline V lookup: CDR1 SGHTA, CDR2 FQGNSA. The CDR3 is made up of 15 amino acids. The V end lost 6 bases, the J end lost 10 bases, and 19 bases lay between the germline ends. The CDR3 bases are TGTGCCAGCAGTTTACTTGGGACCATAGGGTCACCCCTCCACTTT. Translated, it gives CASSLLGTIGSPLHF.

This clonotype was picked up many times. V is TRBV6-5 and J is TRBJ1-5; D may be TRBD1 (5 bases). V was shortened by 4 bases and J by 7 bases, with 14 bases between the two germline ends. Germline V gene data show CDR1 as MNHEY and CDR2 as SVGAGI. This CDR3 has 14 residues. CDR3 loop: CASSFKIGTQPQHF. DNA of the CDR3: TGTGCCAGCAGTTTCAAGATCGGGACCCAGCCCCAGCATTTT.

This clonotype was recorded at least ten times. The chain has TRBV10-3 and TRBJ2-7; 7 bases are shared with TRBD2. V shed 10 bases, J shed 5 bases, and the junction held 17 bases outside the gene matches. The CDR3 is 15 residues long. Per the germline V gene, CDR1 is ENHRY and CDR2 is SYGVKD. CDR3 sequence reads: CATNRGEGLRNEQYF. In DNA form, the CDR3 reads TGTGCCACCAACCGTGGGGAGGGGCTCCGGAACGAGCAGTACTTC.

This rearrangement joins TRBV9 to TRBJ1-2, with 8 bases lining up with TRBD1. The CDR3 has 14 residues. Germline V lookup: CDR1 SGDLS, CDR2 YYNGEE. The ends lost 3 bases at V and 8 bases at J; junction bases unmatched: 9. In DNA form, the CDR3 reads TGTGCCAGCAGCGACGGGACAGGACTACGGGGCTACACCTTC. Its protein is CASSDGTGLRGYTF.

The table lists this clonotype with many counts. DNA of the CDR3: TGTGCCAGCAGCTTAAACGGGGGGGCCGTAGGCTATGGCTACACCTTC. It yields the protein CASSLNGGAVGYGYTF. This rearrangement joins TRBV7-3 to TRBJ1-2; possibly TRBD1 for D (6 bases). The V gene's germline CDR1 is SGHTA and CDR2 FQGTGA. V shed 1 base and J shed 4 bases, with 16 bases lying between them. The CDR3 length is 16 residues.

In the case of this clonotype: This may stem from a read error, because a much larger clone lies one nucleotide away. The V call is TRBV5-6, the J call TRBJ1-4, with a tentative D call TRBD1 (5 bases). The CDR3 sequence is 16 residues long. From germline, CDR1 is SGHDT and CDR2 YYEEEE. Written as DNA, the CDR3 is TGCGCCAGCAGCTTGGACCCCGGGGGGAGAGATGAAAAACTGTTTTTT. Its translation: CASSLDPGGRDEKLFF.

This clonotype was seen repeatedly, ten times or more. The rearrangement joins TRBV7-8 to TRBJ2-7, with D perhaps TRBD1 (6 bases). V gave up 5 bases and J gave up 3 bases, with 23 bases separating them. The length of the CDR3 is 17 residues. The germline CDR1 and CDR2 sequences are SGHVS and FQNEAQ. The DNA for the CDR3 is TGTGCCAGCAGCCAGCTCCCAGGGGCTAATAACAACTACGAGCAGTACTTC. This gives the protein CASSQLPGANNNYEQYF.

The chain has TRBV20-1 and TRBJ2-6, with D perhaps matching TRBD1 or TRBD2 (5 bases each). The germline CDR1 and CDR2 sequences are DFQATT and SNEGSKA (reference sequence). Trimming pared 6 bases from V and 4 bases from J, leaving 19 bases between. This CDR3 has 16 residues. The CDR3 spells CSAHGTHPTGANVLTF. CDR3 DNA sequence: TGCAGTGCACACGGGACCCACCCCACCGGGGCCAACGTCCTGACTTTC.

This clonotype was seen many times. V and J are TRBV5-1 and TRBJ2-2, with D perhaps matching TRBD2 (6 bases). The CDR3 spans 15 residues. Germline V CDR1 and CDR2: SGHRS, YFSETQ. Trimming took 4 bases from V and 1 from J, leaving 11 bases between them. The CDR3 region is CASSAASENTGELFF. As DNA, the CDR3 is TGCGCCAGCAGCGCGGCTAGCGAGAACACCGGGGAGCTGTTTTTT.

Ten or more counts support this clonotype. The chain couples TRBV20-1 to TRBJ1-2, with a tentative D call TRBD1 (6 bases). The CDR3 runs to 16 residues. V shed 1 base and J shed 8 bases, with 23 bases lying between them. The germline V gene has CDR1 DFQATT and CDR2 SNEGSKA (reference sequence). CDR3 in DNA: TGCAGTGCTAGAGTCCTCGGACAGACTGCCCTGGGGGGCTACACCTTC. Protein: CSARVLGQTALGGYTF.

There are many counts of this clonotype. The chain has TRBV2 and TRBJ2-3; 9 nucleotides line up with TRBD1. Germline V gives CDR1 SNHLY, CDR2 FYNNEI. The V and J ends lost 9 bases and 6 bases, in that order; junction bases with no gene match: 16. The CDR3 consists of 16 residues. For the CDR3, the DNA is TGTGCCAGGACACACTCCCGGGACAGGGCTAGCGATACGCAGTATTTT. This gives the protein CARTHSRDRASDTQYF.

This clonotype was recorded a few times. A clone one base away is much larger, so this may be a read error. Lacking the conserved final phenylalanine or tryptophan, this CDR3 likely reflects a read error. CDR3 protein: CASANGDNQPQHS. For the CDR3, the DNA is TGTGCCAGCGCCAACGGGGACAATCAGCCCCAGCATTCT. The chain employs TRBV4-2 and TRBJ1-5; D uncertain. Germline lookup yields CDR1 LGHNA and CDR2 YNFKEQ. V lost 8 bases to trimming and J lost 3 bases, with 11 bases between them. CDR3 length: 13 amino acids.

This clonotype was seen at least ten times. The genes are TRBV2 and TRBJ2-2; D is uncertain. Germline V CDR1 and CDR2: SNHLY, FYNNEI. V was cut by 5 bases and J by 8 bases, with 15 bases left in between. The CDR3 has 14 amino acids. The CDR3 sequence: CASSWPPPRGELFF. The CDR3 nucleotides read TGTGCCAGCAGTTGGCCACCGCCGAGGGGGGAGCTGTTTTTT.

V and J are TRBV28 and TRBJ2-5, with D maybe TRBD1 (6 bases). The germline V and J ends were trimmed by 4 bases and 7 bases, with 19 bases remaining between them. Germline V gene sequence: CDR1 MDHEN, CDR2 SYDVKM. This CDR3 contains 15 residues. CDR3 in amino acids: CASSSYRVGVGTQYF. As DNA, the CDR3 is TGTGCCAGCAGTTCCTACAGGGTTGGGGTGGGGACCCAGTACTTC. The complete variable domain, with remaining parts taken from reference TRBV28 and TRBJ2-5, reads DVKVTQSSRYLVKRTGEKVFLECVQDMDHENMFWYRQDPGLGLRLIYFSYDVKMKEKGDIPEGYSVSREKKERFSLILESASTNQTSMYLCASSSYRVGVGTQYFGPGTRLLVL.

Only a few counts were recorded for this clonotype. The rearrangement links TRBV7-9 to TRBJ1-1; 9 bases fit TRBD1. V trimming: 5 bases; J trimming: 3 bases; junction bases outside the gene matches: 34. Germline CDR1 is SEHNR and CDR2 is FQNEAQ (reference sequence). The CDR3 is made up of 24 amino acids. The DNA of the CDR3 is TGTGCCAGCAGCCAAGATCCCAATCGGCCCTATTACAGGGGGCGCTTCTCTCTTGACACTGAAGCTTTCTTT. This gives the protein CASSQDPNRPYYRGRFSLDTEAFF.

This clonotype occurred many times. The chain links TRBV7-3 to TRBJ2-7, with D hard to call. There are 13 residues in the CDR3. Germline-derived CDR1 and CDR2 are SGHTA and FQGTGA. V was pared by 0 bases and J by 5 bases, with 8 bases between. The CDR3 DNA sequence: TGTGCCAGCAGCTTAACGGATTGGGACGAGCAGTACTTC. Translated: CASSLTDWDEQYF.

This clonotype was detected many times. This chain joins TRBV7-9 and TRBJ2-2; the D gene is possibly TRBD2 (6 bases). The length of the CDR3 is 17 residues. Germline CDR1 is SEHNR and CDR2 is FQNEAQ (reference sequence). With 5 bases removed from V and 0 bases from J, the gap between germline ends came to 16 bases. The CDR3 coding sequence is TGTGCCAGCAGCCCGGGCCCGGGAGAGGCGAACACCGGGGAGCTGTTTTTT. It specifies CASSPGPGEANTGELFF. Filled out from reference TRBV7-9 and TRBJ2-2, the complete variable domain reads DTGVSQNPRHKITKRGQNVTFRCDPISEHNRLYWYRQTLGQGPEFLTYFQNEAQLEKSRLLSDRFSAERPKGSFSTLEIQRTEQGDSAMYLCASSPGPGEANTGELFFGEGSRLTVL.

This clonotype appeared many times. The chain employs TRBV10-1 and TRBJ2-3; D not certain. Germline CDR1 is WNHNN and CDR2 is SYGVQD (reference sequence). The CDR3 length is 14 residues. V lost 3 bases and J lost 1, with 8 bases in between. CDR3 nucleotide sequence: TGCGCCAGCAGTGACCGTAGGGGCACAGATACGCAGTATTTT. Translation gives CASSDRRGTDTQYF.

In this sample, this clonotype turned up many times. The chain joins TRBV20-1 to TRBJ2-7, with 10 nucleotides matching TRBD1. Looked up from germline, CDR1 is DFQATT and CDR2 is SNEGSKA (reference sequence). With 5 bases clipped from V and 4 bases from J, the junction kept 8 bases outside the gene matches. This CDR3 is built from 14 residues. This CDR3 is CSAVGTGERYEQYF. The CDR3 nucleotides are TGCAGTGCTGTTGGGACAGGGGAAAGGTACGAGCAGTACTTC.

This clonotype was counted at least ten times. This chain links TRBV28 with TRBJ1-2, with 7 positions matching TRBD1. V lost 4 bases and J lost 3; bases outside the gene matches: 8. Per germline, CDR1 MDHEN and CDR2 SYDVKM. This CDR3 spans 15 amino acids. The CDR3 here is CASSSNRGIDYGYTF. CDR3 nucleotide sequence: TGTGCCAGCAGTTCAAACAGGGGAATAGACTATGGCTACACCTTC.

This clonotype was observed a handful of times. V is TRBV2 and J is TRBJ2-7; D remains unclear. This CDR3 is 14 amino acids long. The germline gives CDR1 SNHLY, CDR2 FYNNEI. With 4 bases removed from V and 0 bases from J, the gap between germline ends came to 10 bases. Here the CDR3 DNA reads TGTGCCAGCAGTGCTCCAGAAAGCTCCTACGAGCAGTACTTC. This translates into CASSAPESSYEQYF.

This clonotype was found many times. This chain connects TRBV6-6 to TRBJ2-7, with a tentative D call TRBD1 (5 bases). The V end lost 5 bases, the J end lost 2 bases, and 10 bases lay between the germline ends. Germline V CDR1 and CDR2: MNHNY, SVGAGI (reference sequence). The CDR3 loop spans 13 amino acids. CDR3 sequence (DNA): TGTGCCAGCAGTGGACCGACAGCCTACGAGCAGTACTTC. Encoded protein: CASSGPTAYEQYF.